Following are 14 T cell receptor beta chains from one sample sequenced in a study of cytomegalovirus exposure and HLA in healthy donors. With 60 Vbeta and 13 Jbeta primers, the PCR was carried out. TCRdb's copy holds only in-frame clones and misses some; the assay was immunoSEQ multiplex PCR. Of around 38,000 clones listed, 66% are singletons. The sample consisted of PBMCs. These receptor sequences come from a man aged 45-65 years in good health and CMV-seropositive.

The V call is TRBV7-3, the J call TRBJ2-1; D may be TRBD1 (5 bases). CDR3 length: 14 residues. The V end was cut by 4 bases, the J end by 6 bases, with 13 bases between. Germline CDR1 SGHTA, CDR2 FQGTGA. CDR3 nucleotide sequence: TGTGCCAGCAGCTGGTCCCGGACAAGCAATGAGCAGTTCTTC. Amino acids: CASSWSRTSNEQFF. The complete variable domain, with remaining parts taken from reference TRBV7-3 and TRBJ2-1, reads GAGVSQTPSNKVTEKGKYVELRCDPISGHTALYWYRQSLGQGPEFLIYFQGTGAADDSGLPNDRFFAVRPEGSVSTLKIQRTERGDSAVYLCASSWSRTSNEQFFGPGTRLTVL.

This clone was recorded only once. The chain couples TRBV6-1 to TRBJ2-3; maybe TRBD1 (5 bases). The germline V gene has CDR1 MNHNS and CDR2 SASEGT. The CDR3 runs to 15 residues. The V and J ends lost 6 bases and 3 bases respectively, with 16 bases between them. DNA for the CDR3: TGTGCCAGCAGCGTCTCAGGGTTAGGAACAGATACGCAGTATTTT. It is translated as CASSVSGLGTDTQYF.

This chain connects TRBV9 to TRBJ1-1, with 9 bases aligning to TRBD1. The CDR3 runs to 14 residues. CDR1 is SGDLS and CDR2 is YYNGEE in the germline V gene. The V segment lost 0 bases and the J segment 3 bases; nucleotides outside the gene matches: 0. In nucleotides, the CDR3 is TGTGCCAGCAGCGTAGGGACAGGGGACACTGAAGCTTTCTTT. Protein: CASSVGTGDTEAFF.

The DNA of the CDR3 is TGTGCCAGCAGCTTCTCCGAGGAAAACACCATATATTTT. Its translation is CASSFSEENTIYF. V gene TRBV11-2 combines with J gene TRBJ1-3; D is ambiguous. Germline values: CDR1 SGHAT, CDR2 FQNNGV. The V and J ends lost 3 bases and 6 bases respectively, with 9 bases between them. CDR3 size: 13 residues.

This clone was seen only once. The chain carries TRBV5-1 and TRBJ1-1, with D possibly TRBD1 on 6 matching bases. V was pared by 5 bases and J by 0 bases, with 11 bases between. CDR3 length: 14 residues. The V gene's germline CDR1 is SGHRS and CDR2 YFSETQ. CDR3 sequence: CASRAGDMNTEAFF. CDR3 DNA: TGCGCCAGCAGGGCAGGGGACATGAACACTGAAGCTTTCTTT.

This chain uses TRBV7-9 with TRBJ2-5; D possibly corresponds to TRBD2 (7 bases). Trimming took 5 bases from V and 5 from J, leaving 15 bases between them. CDR1 SEHNR and CDR2 FQNEAQ come from the germline V gene (reference sequence). This CDR3 comprises 14 residues. CDR3 bases: TGTGCCAGCAGCCCATCTGGGGGGGCCGAGACCCAGTACTTC. Translating gives CASSPSGGAETQYF.

The V call is TRBV9, the J call TRBJ1-4; 7 bases align to TRBD1. The V segment lost 4 bases and the J segment 7 bases; nucleotides outside the gene matches: 7. Germline CDR1 is SGDLS and CDR2 is YYNGEE. CDR3 size: 14 residues. CDR3 DNA sequence: TGTGCCAGCAGCCCGCCCGGGACAGCTGAAAAACTGTTTTTT. Amino acids: CASSPPGTAEKLFF. Supplemented by reference TRBV9 and TRBJ1-4, the full variable domain reads DSGVTQTPKHLITATGQRVTLRCSPRSGDLSVYWYQQSLDQGLQFLIQYYNGEERAKGNILERFSAQQFPDLHSELNLSSLELGDSALYFCASSPPGTAEKLFFGSGTQLSVL.

This clone was counted between two and nine times. The V gene is TRBV28, the J gene TRBJ2-3; TRBD1 aligns across 7 bases. The V segment lost 2 bases and the J segment 3 bases; nucleotides outside the gene matches: 5. Germline V lookup: CDR1 MDHEN, CDR2 SYDVKM. The length of the CDR3 is 15 residues. The CDR3 reads CASSLGRGITDTQYF. Here the CDR3 DNA reads TGTGCCAGCAGTTTAGGCAGGGGGATAACAGATACGCAGTATTTT.

J is TRBJ1-1 and V is TRBV20-1; D gene uncertain. V lost 4 bases to trimming and J lost 7 bases, with 7 bases between them. CDR1 and CDR2 from the germline V gene are DFQATT and SNEGSKA (reference sequence). This CDR3 region has 10 residues. CDR3 DNA sequence: TGCAGTGCTACTACGTATGAAGCTTTCTTT. Protein: CSATTYEAFF.

This clone was observed a few times. The chain is built from TRBV7-2 and TRBJ2-1; a weak D match, TRBD1 (5 bases). Between the trimmed V and J ends, which lost 5 bases and 5 bases, there was a span of 13 bases. Germline assignment: CDR1 SGHTA and CDR2 FQGNSA. The CDR3 contains 14 residues. CDR3 coding DNA: TGTGCCAGCAGCCAGCAGGGCCTAGACAATGAGCAGTTCTTC. It yields the protein CASSQQGLDNEQFF.

This clone is a singleton in its sample. The germline gene is not matched at one end of the junction; a read error may be the cause. The chain employs TRBV14 and TRBJ2-7; the match to TRBD1 covers 7 bases. Germline CDR1 reads SGHDN; CDR2 reads FVKESK. The length of the CDR3 is 13 residues. CDR3 loop: CASSPLEGDSLNF. In nucleotides, the CDR3 is TGTGCCAGCAGCCCCCTAGAAGGGGACAGTCTCAACTTC.

The chain combines TRBV6-4 with TRBJ2-3; TRBD1 aligns across 9 bases. There are 15 residues in the CDR3. V was clipped by 5 bases and J by 2 bases; unmatched bases: 5. Germline CDR1 and CDR2: MRHNA and SNTAGT. The CDR3 DNA reads TGTGCCAGCAGTTCGGGACAGGGCTACACAGATACGCAGTATTTT. Translating gives CASSSGQGYTDTQYF.

This sequence joins TRBV7-2 and TRBJ1-1, with D maybe TRBD1 (5 bases). Trimming cost V 1 base and J 5 bases, with 14 bases left between them. This CDR3 region has 15 residues. Germline V lookup: CDR1 SGHTA, CDR2 FQGNSA. The CDR3 loop is CASSLGGREGTEAFF. The CDR3 nucleotides read TGTGCCAGCAGCTTAGGGGGGAGGGAGGGAACTGAAGCTTTCTTT.

This chain joins TRBV6-6 and TRBJ1-1; TRBD1 matches at 9 bases. J lost 5 bases, V lost 8 bases, and 15 bases had no gene match. The germline V gene encodes CDR1 MNHNY and CDR2 SVGAGI (reference sequence). This CDR3 region has 16 residues. In DNA form, the CDR3 reads TGTGCCAGCTCCGACGCGGGACAGGGTATTTCGACTGAAGCTTTCTTT. As protein: CASSDAGQGISTEAFF.